This is a list of T cell receptor beta chains from one sample in a study of pediatric ulcerative colitis. The assay was immunoSEQ multiplex PCR, and TCRdb's table has in-frame clones only and misses some. The repertoire has tens of thousands of clones, around 78% of them found once; the top ten carry less than 4.5%. Sequenced material: gut tissue. The receptors originated from a girl aged 5-17 years with moderate ulcerative colitis. CDR3s include the opening cysteine and the closing phenylalanine or tryptophan. The D gene is left open where the match is weak. The size of a clone is reported for some rows only, either as once, few or many, or as a class for expanded clones.

d_gene,v_gene,j_gene,abundance,CDR3nt,CDR3aa
TRBD2,TRBV15,TRBJ2-3,.,TGTGCCACCAGCAGGGAAGGGCGGGGGGATGCAGATACGCAGTATTTT,CATSREGRGDADTQYF
.,TRBV4-1,TRBJ1-1,.,TGCGCCAGCAGCCAAGAACGGACTAGTCTTGAAGCTTTCTTT,CASSQERTSLEAFF
.,TRBV29-1,TRBJ2-1,.,TGCAGCGTTCAACCGGGGACCTACAATGAGCAGTTCTTC,CSVQPGTYNEQFF
TRBD1,TRBV19,TRBJ2-7,few,TGTGCCAGTAGTCCCGCGAGGACAGGGGCCTACGAGCAGTACTTC,CASSPARTGAYEQYF
.,TRBV11-2,TRBJ2-5,.,TGTGCCAGCAGCTTAGACCTAAATCTAGCATTTCGAGAGACCCAGTACTTC,CASSLDLNLAFRETQYF
.,TRBV4-1,TRBJ1-3,.,TGCGCCAGCAGGACGGGGAGCTCTGGAAACACCATATATTTT,CASRTGSSGNTIYF
.,TRBV7-9,TRBJ2-7,.,TGTGCCAGCAGCTTAGTCGGCTACGAGCAGTACTTC,CASSLVGYEQYF
.,TRBV11-2,TRBJ2-5,.,TGTGCCAGCAGCTTAGGGATGGGTTTCCTAGGGGGGAGAGAGACCCAGTACTTC,CASSLGMGFLGGRETQYF
.,TRBV28,TRBJ1-2,.,TGTGCCAGCAGTGCGCCGGGAGCCCGAGGCTACACCTTC,CASSAPGARGYTF
.,TRBV27,TRBJ1-6,.,TGTGCCAGCAGTTTAATTGGGGGCCATTCACCCCTCCACTTT,CASSLIGGHSPLHF
.,TRBV19,TRBJ2-2,few,TGTGCCAGTAGTATAGTGCGGGCCGCCGGGGAGCTGTTTTTT,CASSIVRAAGELFF
TRBD2,TRBV7-9,TRBJ2-7,few,TGTGCCAGCAGCTTAGTAACTAGCGGGTCCTACGAGCAGTACTTC,CASSLVTSGSYEQYF
TRBD1,TRBV4-1,TRBJ1-5,.,TGCGCCAGCAGCCAAGGCCCCGACAGGGGCTATCAGCCCCAGCATTTT,CASSQGPDRGYQPQHF
.,TRBV7-9,TRBJ1-5,.,TGTGCCAGCAGCTTTTCGGGAGAGGTGCGGCCCCAGCATTTT,CASSFSGEVRPQHF
.,TRBV5-1,TRBJ2-1,.,TGCGCCAGCAGCTTCGGGCTGGCTGGGGGGCCGAGCTCCTACAATGAGCAGTTCTTC,CASSFGLAGGPSSYNEQFF
TRBD2,TRBV10-3,TRBJ2-7,.,TGTGCCATCAGTGATTCTAGCGGGAGGGCGGGCGAGCAGTACTTC,CAISDSSGRAGEQYF
TRBD2,TRBV7-9,TRBJ2-7,.,TGTGCCAGCAGCTCCCAGGACCTAATTCTAGCGGGAGGGCCTCGGCAGTACTTC,CASSSQDLILAGGPRQYF
.,TRBV15,TRBJ1-1,.,TGTGCCACCAGCAGACAGTACGACTTCGAAGCTTTCTTT,CATSRQYDFEAFF
.,TRBV5-4,TRBJ2-1,once,TGTGCCAGCAGCTTGGGCCTAGCGCTCTCCTACAATGAGCAGTTCTTC,CASSLGLALSYNEQFF
.,TRBV10-3,TRBJ1-1,.,TGTGCCATCAGTGAGGAGGCAACTGAAGCTTTCTTT,CAISEEATEAFF
.,TRBV28,TRBJ2-5,.,TGTGCCAGCAGTTTTGTCCGCCTCCAGTACTTC,CASSFVRLQYF
TRBD1,TRBV4-2,TRBJ1-1,.,TGTGCCAGCAGCCATAGACAGGGGGAAGGCGAAGCTTTCTTT,CASSHRQGEGEAFF
.,TRBV20-1,TRBJ2-7,.,TGCAGTGCTAGAGCCGCAGAGCAGTACTTC,CSARAAEQYF
.,TRBV7-9,TRBJ1-2,few,TGTGCCAGCAGCCTGAAGGACAGCGGTGATGGCTACACCTTC,CASSLKDSGDGYTF
TRBD1,TRBV9,TRBJ1-2,.,TGTGCCAGCAGCGCCCGGGACAGGGACTATGGCTACACCTTC,CASSARDRDYGYTF